Given below is one T cell receptor beta chain in context. The sample is drawn from a study of blood T cell repertoires in COVID-19. Study summary: Samples taken during acute and convalescent COVID-19 were collected in the United States, Italy and Spain. T cells, B-cell-depleted T cells, or PBMCs provided the cDNA or gDNA that served as material.

This CDR3 has 15 amino acids. The germline gives CDR1 SGHDN, CDR2 FVKESK. After removal of 1 base from V and 5 bases from J, the junction contained 6 bases not matched to a gene. In the source study's methods: Estimation of nucleated cell counts was performed using reference gene primer amplification. This table comes from immunoSEQ multiplex PCR, and its TCRdb copy is limited to in-frame clones, with some not included. The V and J calls and clone size were taken over from that table, and D and trimming were inferred from the DNA. The sample includes 150,000 to 200,000 clones, about 88% of them seen just once.

The clonotype was recovered from a young man with acute or convalescent COVID-19. V and J are TRBV14 and TRBJ2-3; 7 bases are shared with TRBD1. Source material: peripheral blood. DNA of the CDR3: TGTGCCAGCAGCCAAGGAGGGGGCGCAGGAGATACGCAGTATTTT. Protein product: CASSQGGGAGDTQYF. Supplemented by reference TRBV14 and TRBJ2-3, the full variable domain reads EAGVTQFPSHSVIEKGQTVTLRCDPISGHDNLYWYRRVMGKEIKFLLHFVKESKQDESGMPNNRFLAERTGGTYSTLKVQPAELEDSGVYFCASSQGGGAGDTQYFGPGTRLTVL.